The next 32 T cell receptor beta chains were all read from a single sample in a study of blood T cell repertoires in COVID-19. Sequenced by immunoSEQ multiplex PCR; TCRdb stores in-frame clones only, minus some. This table holds about 55,000 clones, roughly four fifths found once. Specimen: peripheral blood. These receptors were taken from a woman aged 55-69 years with acute or convalescent COVID-19.

The V and J genes are TRBV18 and TRBJ1-2; 7 bases are shared with TRBD1. After removal of 0 bases from V and 7 bases from J, the junction contained 11 bases not matched to a gene. CDR1 is KGHSH and CDR2 is LQKENI in the germline V gene. There are 16 residues in the CDR3. The CDR3 loop reads CASSPPSQGVFSGYTF. CDR3 sequence (DNA): TGTGCCAGCTCACCACCGTCTCAGGGGGTATTTAGTGGCTACACCTTC.

The gene calls are TRBV28 and TRBJ1-2; D is uncertain. CDR3 length: 15 amino acids. The V gene's germline CDR1 is MDHEN and CDR2 SYDVKM. The V and J ends lost 5 bases and 6 bases respectively, with 19 bases between them. The CDR3 protein is CASSTSDGVWNGYTF. CDR3 bases: TGTGCCAGCAGTACCTCGGACGGGGTGTGGAATGGCTACACCTTC.

The rearrangement links TRBV28 to TRBJ2-1, with TRBD2 matching 8 bases. CDR1 is MDHEN and CDR2 is SYDVKM in the germline V gene. This CDR3 has 16 amino acids. Unmatched junction bases numbered 8, after V lost 7 bases and J lost 0 bases. The CDR3 is CASIPPGTSSYNEQFF. The CDR3 coding sequence is TGTGCCAGCATTCCACCAGGGACTAGCTCCTACAATGAGCAGTTCTTC.

The CDR3 nucleotides read TGTGCCAGCAGATTGACAGCGAACACTGAAGCTTTCTTT. Translation: CASRLTANTEAFF. The J gene is TRBJ1-1, the V gene TRBV12-3 or TRBV12-4, with D perhaps matching TRBD1 (5 bases). The CDR3 totals 13 residues. Trimming removed 6 bases at V and 1 base at J, with 9 bases between.

The rearrangement uses TRBV12-3 or TRBV12-4 and TRBJ1-2; D not certain. The V end lost 6 bases, the J end lost 8 bases, and 13 bases lay between the germline ends. The CDR3 is made up of 12 amino acids. As DNA, the CDR3 is TGTGCCAGCAGCCACCGGACTAGCGGCTACACCTTC. Translated: CASSHRTSGYTF.

V and J are TRBV10-1 and TRBJ1-3; D not resolved. The germline V and J ends were trimmed by 4 bases and 0 bases, with 10 bases remaining between them. This CDR3 is built from 15 residues. In germline, CDR1 is WNHNN, CDR2 SYGVQD (reference sequence). CDR3 region: CASSAGSYSGNTIYF. The CDR3 bases are TGCGCCAGCAGTGCGGGATCTTACTCTGGAAACACCATATATTTT.

This sequence joins TRBV3-1 (or the pseudogene TRBV3-2) and TRBJ2-2; D call uncertain. This CDR3 has 14 residues. CDR1 is LGHDT and CDR2 is YNNKEL in the germline V gene (reference sequence). Trimming took off 5 bases at V and 4 bases at J, with 11 bases between the two ends. CDR3 protein: CASSVPGVTGELFF. In DNA, the CDR3 is TGTGCCAGCAGCGTCCCGGGTGTCACCGGGGAGCTGTTTTTT.

V and J are TRBV27 and TRBJ2-1; weak D call: TRBD2 (6 bases). The germline V gene has CDR1 MNHEY and CDR2 SMNVEV (reference sequence). With 6 bases removed from V and 0 bases from J, the gap between germline ends came to 18 bases. The CDR3 loop spans 17 amino acids. Here the CDR3 reads CASRPFVSGSSYNEQFF. Here the CDR3 DNA reads TGTGCCAGCAGGCCATTTGTTAGCGGCAGCTCCTACAATGAGCAGTTCTTC.

The chain combines TRBV28 with TRBJ1-2; possible D gene TRBD1, 5 bases. The V gene lost 6 bases and the J gene lost 8 bases, with 16 bases spanning the gap. The length of the CDR3 is 13 residues. Germline loops: CDR1 MDHEN, CDR2 SYDVKM. The CDR3 here is CASRAGRVGGYTF. The CDR3 region has the DNA TGTGCCAGCAGGGCTGGCAGGGTGGGGGGCTACACCTTC.

The chain has TRBV6-5 and TRBJ2-7, with TRBD2 matching 7 bases. The CDR3 extends over 15 amino acids. V dropped 0 bases and J dropped 4; count of bases not matched to a gene: 6. The germline gives CDR1 MNHEY, CDR2 SVGAGI. DNA for the CDR3: TGTGCCAGCAGTTACTCCCCCAGCGGGGAGTACGAGCAGTACTTC. Its protein product is CASSYSPSGEYEQYF.

The chain carries TRBV19 and TRBJ1-1; perhaps TRBD1 as D (6 bases). The CDR3 length is 14 residues. From germline, CDR1 is LNHDA and CDR2 SQIVND (reference sequence). The V end was cut by 2 bases, the J end by 1 base, with 8 bases between. The CDR3 nucleotides are TGTGCCAGTAGTATATTACAGGGGAACACTGAAGCTTTCTTT. It codes for CASSILQGNTEAFF.

This chain links TRBV6-5 with TRBJ1-2, with TRBD1 matching 10 bases. The ends lost 5 bases at V and 4 bases at J; junction bases unmatched: 7. The CDR3 has 15 residues. Germline V gene data show CDR1 as MNHEY and CDR2 as SVGAGI. The CDR3: CASSTGTGALYGYTF. The CDR3 bases are TGTGCCAGCAGTACAGGGACAGGGGCCCTCTATGGCTACACCTTC.

The V call is TRBV24-1, the J call TRBJ2-5; the D gene is possibly TRBD1 (6 bases). V was clipped by 4 bases and J by 5 bases, with 22 bases between them. Germline-derived CDR1 and CDR2 are KGHDR and SFDVKD. This CDR3 has 17 amino acids. The CDR3 region has the DNA TGTGCCACCAGTGACACCCAGGGGATTGGGCTTGGGGAGACCCAGTACTTC. Translation gives CATSDTQGIGLGETQYF.

The chain couples TRBV19 to TRBJ1-1; 8 nucleotides line up with TRBD1. The CDR3 has 14 amino acids. Trimming at V came to 2 bases and at J to 5 bases, leaving 4 bases not matched to a gene. CDR1 is LNHDA and CDR2 is SQIVND in the germline V gene (reference sequence). CDR3 loop: CASSITGGRTEAFF. CDR3 coding DNA: TGTGCCAGTAGTATAACAGGGGGTAGGACTGAAGCTTTCTTT.

The table lists this clone with a count of one. The rearrangement uses TRBV30 and TRBJ2-3; 9 bases agree with TRBD2. With 1 base clipped from V and 4 bases from J, the junction kept 0 bases outside the gene matches. The CDR3 totals 13 residues. Germline values: CDR1 GTSNPN, CDR2 SVGIG (reference sequence). The CDR3, as DNA: TGTGCCTGGAGTGGCGGGGGGGCAGATACGCAGTATTTT. Amino acids: CAWSGGGADTQYF.

J is TRBJ1-5 and V is TRBV28; D uncertain. The CDR3 covers 15 residues. The V and J ends lost 3 bases and 0 bases respectively, with 9 bases between them. CDR1 is MDHEN, CDR2 SYDVKM, per germline. The CDR3: CASSLSHYSNQPQHF. CDR3 bases: TGTGCCAGCAGTTTGAGTCATTATAGCAATCAGCCCCAGCATTTT.

This clone has just a few counts. CDR3 in DNA: TGTGCCAGCAGCCATACCAAAAACATTCAGTACTTC. Amino acids: CASSHTKNIQYF. This rearrangement joins TRBV3-1 (or the pseudogene TRBV3-2) to TRBJ2-4; D not resolved. The CDR3 sequence is 12 residues long. Germline values: CDR1 LGHDT, CDR2 YNNKEL (reference sequence). V lost 3 bases and J lost 2, with 2 bases in between.

The chain combines TRBV12-5 with TRBJ2-7, with TRBD2 as a possible D gene (7 bases). This CDR3 is built from 14 residues. The germline CDR1 and CDR2 sequences are LGHNT and FRNRAP. Trimming left V 3 bases short and J 2 bases short, with 11 bases between. Here the CDR3 DNA reads TGTGCTAGTGGTTTAGACGGGGGGCCCTACGAGCAGTACTTC. Encoded protein: CASGLDGGPYEQYF.

The V and J genes are TRBV6-2 or TRBV6-3 and TRBJ2-2; D might be TRBD2 (5 bases). The CDR3 runs 18 residues. The V end was cut by 2 bases, the J end by 5 bases, with 21 bases between. The germline gives CDR1 MNHEY, CDR2 SVGEGT. CDR3: CASSYVLFLGRETGELFF. Written as DNA, the CDR3 is TGTGCCAGCAGTTACGTTCTTTTCTTGGGGAGAGAAACCGGGGAGCTGTTTTTT.

The chain recombines TRBV11-3 with TRBJ2-2; D is unresolved. V was trimmed by 0 bases and J by 8 bases, leaving 7 bases between them. This CDR3 comprises 13 residues. The germline gives CDR1 SGHNT, CDR2 YENEEA. CDR3 sequence: CASSLDFGGELFF. For the CDR3, the DNA is TGTGCCAGCAGCTTAGATTTCGGGGGGGAGCTGTTTTTT. Drawing the rest from reference TRBV11-3 and TRBJ2-2, the complete variable domain is EAGVVQSPRYKIIEKKQPVAFWCNPISGHNTLYWYLQNLGQGPELLIRYENEEAVDDSQLPKDRFSAERLKGVDSTLKIQPAELGDSAVYLCASSLDFGGELFFGEGSRLTVL.

The V and J genes are TRBV4-2 and TRBJ1-6; 7 positions match TRBD1. Trimming took 0 bases from V and 5 from J; bases not matched to a gene: 10. Germline CDR1 LGHNA, CDR2 YNFKEQ. The CDR3 is made up of 18 amino acids. CDR3 nucleotides: TGTGCCAGCAGCCAAGAAGAGATTTGGGACAGTAATAATTCACCCCTCCACTTT. Translated, it gives CASSQEEIWDSNNSPLHF.

The chain employs TRBV4-1 and TRBJ2-1; TRBD1 might be the D (5 bases). V lost 4 bases and J 10 bases, leaving 11 bases between the germline ends. Per germline, CDR1 MGHRA and CDR2 YSYEKL. CDR3 length: 12 residues. The CDR3 DNA reads as TGCGCCAGCAGCCCCAGGGTTGGCGAGCAGTTCTTC. Its protein is CASSPRVGEQFF.

CDR3 DNA sequence: TGTGCCAGCAGCCAAGAGGTGGCTAGTCTTCGGGAGCAGTACTTC. Translating it yields CASSQEVASLREQYF. V gene TRBV4-2 combines with J gene TRBJ2-7; D not certain. The V gene lost 0 bases and the J gene lost 7 bases, with 16 bases spanning the gap. Germline V gene lookup returns CDR1 LGHNA and CDR2 YNFKEQ. The CDR3 runs 15 residues.

The rearrangement links TRBV28 to TRBJ1-2, with a possible D match to TRBD1 (5 bases). The CDR3 runs to 15 residues. The germline V gene has CDR1 MDHEN and CDR2 SYDVKM. V lost 3 bases and J lost 5, with 16 bases in between. In DNA, the CDR3 is TGTGCCAGCAGTTTCCCGAGTGGGGCTTCTTATGGCTACACCTTC. As protein: CASSFPSGASYGYTF.

The V and J genes are TRBV7-9 and TRBJ2-5, with D possibly matching TRBD1 (6 bases). Germline V gene sequence: CDR1 SEHNR, CDR2 FQNEAQ (reference sequence). Between the trimmed V and J ends, which lost 4 bases and 10 bases, there was a span of 13 bases. This CDR3 region has 12 residues. CDR3: CASSSQGRGQYF. In DNA form, the CDR3 reads TGTGCCAGCAGCTCACAGGGCCGGGGCCAGTACTTC.

This clone has only one observation. V usage is TRBV9 and J usage is TRBJ2-1; 10 bases match TRBD2. CDR3 length: 16 residues. Germline V gene sequence: CDR1 SGDLS, CDR2 YYNGEE. V dropped 3 bases and J dropped 4; count of bases not matched to a gene: 7. As DNA, the CDR3 is TGTGCCAGCAGCGCCGTCGGACTAGCGGTGTACAATGAGCAGTTCTTC. It codes for CASSAVGLAVYNEQFF. Supplemented by reference TRBV9 and TRBJ2-1, the full variable domain reads DSGVTQTPKHLITATGQRVTLRCSPRSGDLSVYWYQQSLDQGLQFLIQYYNGEERAKGNILERFSAQQFPDLHSELNLSSLELGDSALYFCASSAVGLAVYNEQFFGPGTRLTVL.

This chain joins TRBV6-6 and TRBJ1-2; D unresolved. Trimming cost V 5 bases and J 4 bases, with 17 bases left between them. The CDR3 totals 15 residues. The germline V gene encodes CDR1 MNHNY and CDR2 SVGAGI (reference sequence). CDR3 nucleotides: TGTGCCAGCAGTCGTCCTCGAGAGGAGGTCTATGGCTACACCTTC. Its translation is CASSRPREEVYGYTF.

The rearrangement uses TRBV5-1 and TRBJ2-7; the match to TRBD1 covers 9 bases. The J segment lost 4 bases and the V segment lost 3 bases, leaving 8 bases of the junction unmatched. The CDR3 totals 15 residues. The V gene's germline CDR1 is SGHRS and CDR2 YFSETQ. The CDR3 nucleotides are TGCGCCAGCAGCTCAGGACAGGGGACGGTGTACGAGCAGTACTTC. Amino acids: CASSSGQGTVYEQYF. The variable domain in full, with the rest retrieved from reference TRBV5-1 and TRBJ2-7, is KAGVTQTPRYLIKTRGQQVTLSCSPISGHRSVSWYQQTPGQGLQFLFEYFSETQRNKGNFPGRFSGRQFSNSRSEMNVSTLELGDSALYLCASSSGQGTVYEQYFGPGTRLTVT.

The rearrangement joins TRBV5-4 to TRBJ1-1; a possible D gene is TRBD1 (5 bases). Germline V lookup: CDR1 SGHNT, CDR2 YYREEE (reference sequence). The V end was cut by 2 bases, the J end by 6 bases, with 17 bases between. This CDR3 spans 15 amino acids. Written as DNA, the CDR3 is TGTGCCAGCAGCTTAGAATCCTCTATAGGGGCTGAAGCTTTCTTT. Protein: CASSLESSIGAEAFF.

This chain connects TRBV7-8 to TRBJ1-2; 9 bases agree with TRBD1. V lost 5 bases to trimming and J lost 3 bases; unmatched junction nucleotides: 10. Germline CDR1 reads SGHVS; CDR2 reads FQNEAQ. The CDR3 runs 16 residues. CDR3 sequence: CASSRKGTGHDYGYTF. As DNA, the CDR3 is TGTGCCAGCAGCCGCAAAGGGACAGGGCACGACTATGGCTACACCTTC.

The chain carries TRBV24-1 and TRBJ1-1, with 8 bases identical to TRBD1. The CDR3 is made up of 16 amino acids. Trimming at V came to 2 bases and at J to 6 bases, leaving 10 bases not matched to a gene. The germline V gene has CDR1 KGHDR and CDR2 SFDVKD. The CDR3 reads CATSDSTTGVGAEAFF. The CDR3 DNA reads as TGTGCCACCAGTGATTCAACGACAGGGGTAGGTGCTGAAGCTTTCTTT.

This clone was observed a single time. The rearrangement links TRBV14 to TRBJ1-2, with TRBD1 matching 7 bases. Germline V gene data show CDR1 as SGHDN and CDR2 as FVKESK. Trimming removed 4 bases from V and 2 bases from J; junction bases left unmatched: 16. The CDR3 is 18 amino acids. The CDR3: CASSPARGRVDPNYGYTF. In DNA, the CDR3 is TGTGCCAGCAGCCCAGCCAGGGGGAGAGTAGACCCAAACTATGGCTACACCTTC.